The clone carrying this TCR beta chain was detected only a few times. Its antigen is as yet unknown. Regarding time point: persistent/refractory GD, antithyroid drugs over 5 years with positive TRAb. Generation of the TCR library employed RNA extracted from PBMCs. Graves' disease was diagnosed by American Thyroid Association guidelines. The CDR3 runs 15 residues. V shed 4 bases and J 8 bases; nucleotides not matched to a gene: 10. CDR1 and CDR2 (germline): SQVTM, ANQGSEA. CDR3-region Arm-PCR and iRepertoire HTBI primers produced the TCR beta libraries. TCRdb passed the multiplex PCR reads through MiXCR, listing each CDR3 protein once. The data contain more than 650,000 distinct CDR3 sequences, around 32% of them singletons. The sample comes from a study of regulatory T cells in long-lasting Graves disease. The study's findings and limits: Persistent Graves' disease cases displayed lower TCR diversity than newly diagnosed ones. Samples came from peripheral blood alone, without thyroid tissue.

This receptor was taken from a female donor with Graves disease. The material sequenced was peripheral blood mononuclear cells (PBMCs), taken when the disease was refractory, from a patient treated with antithyroid drugs. The genes are TRBV29-1 and TRBJ1-3; TRBD1 aligns across 11 bases. This CDR3 reads CSVAPGTGGSDTIYF. The CDR3 DNA reads as TGCAGCGTTGCCCCCGGGACAGGGGGGTCGGACACCATATATTTT.